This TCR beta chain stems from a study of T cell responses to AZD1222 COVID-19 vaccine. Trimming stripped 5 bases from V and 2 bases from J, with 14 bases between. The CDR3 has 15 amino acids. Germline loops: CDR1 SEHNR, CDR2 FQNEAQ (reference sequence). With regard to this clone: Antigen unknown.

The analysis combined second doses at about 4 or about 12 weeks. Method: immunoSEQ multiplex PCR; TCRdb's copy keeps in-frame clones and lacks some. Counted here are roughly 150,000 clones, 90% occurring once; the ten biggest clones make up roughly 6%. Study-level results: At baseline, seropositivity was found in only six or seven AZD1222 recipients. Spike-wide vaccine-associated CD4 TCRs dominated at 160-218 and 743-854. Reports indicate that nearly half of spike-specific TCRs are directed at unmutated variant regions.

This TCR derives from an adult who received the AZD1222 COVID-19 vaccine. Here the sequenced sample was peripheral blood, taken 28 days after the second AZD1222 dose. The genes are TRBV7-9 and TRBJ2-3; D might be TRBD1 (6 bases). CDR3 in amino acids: CASSPGQRDTDTQYF. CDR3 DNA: TGTGCCAGCAGCCCCGGACAGAGGGACACAGATACGCAGTATTTT.